This T cell receptor (beta chain) derives from a study of memory CD4+ T cells and cytomegalovirus serostatus (dated by TCRdb to between 2017 and 2020). For the wider study: The cohort comprised around 35 healthy Belgian adults, 9 CMV seropositive and around 25 CMV seronegative. The study sequenced CD4+ memory TCRbeta repertoires of a Belgian cohort with known cytomegalovirus serostatus to replicate a published TCR-based CMV serostatus classifier.

V drops 0 bases and J drops 3 bases, leaving 10 bases in between. The CDR3 starts with the cysteine, ends with the phenylalanine, and has 15 residues. Only CDR3 DNA is held: 45 bases, read in frame from base 1. Sequences SGHDT (CDR1) and YYEEEE (CDR2) are obtained from the germline V gene. Single viable CD3+CD4+CD8-CD45RO+ cells were sorted as memory CD4+ T cells on a FACSAria II. To determine CMV serostatus, a Roche Elecsys assay was used that detects serum IgG against CMV pp150, pp28, p38 and p52. After the samples were thawed, total CD4+ T cells were enriched through positive selection using CD4 magnetic microbeads. The samples came from a separate study whose specific focus was interrogating the CD4+ T cell memory repertoire. Peripheral blood mononuclear cells were isolated and cryopreserved following standard operating procedures; serum was stored at -80 °C. Staining used CD3-PerCP (BW264/56), CD4-APC (RPA-T4), CD45RO-PE (UCHT1) and CD8-Pacific Orange (3B5) antibodies, with Sytox blue excluding non-viable cells.

The Quick-DNA Microprep Kit was used to extract genomic DNA from the sorted cells. TCRbeta DNA was amplified with the immunoSEQ hsTCRbeta kit following the manufacturer's protocol. An Illumina MiSeq instrument was used to sequence the TCRbeta libraries. In the paper's pipeline: Following removal of out-of-frame sequences, roughly 2 million distinct TCRbeta sequences were retained, with an average of roughly 62,000 per individual. Two values were used to score each individual: the count of 150 to 200 previously reported CMV-associated TCRbeta sequences and the total count of productive distinct TCRbeta sequences. A beta-binomial model was reimplemented in Python, and scikit-learn random forests with default parameters were trained on data from the US cohort. On the Belgian cohort, classifier performance was reported as the median AUC, along with percentile confidence intervals, across 10,000 bootstrap iterations. TCRdb retrieved this table from immuneACCESS and kept in-frame rearrangements only. Not all clones are present; in checked studies, unresolved V genes account for under half, and no reason is known for the remainder. Clone size and the V and J calls come from that table; the DNA yielded D and trimming. This sample is represented by 40,000 to 45,000 clones; roughly 83% of them were singletons. The ten biggest clones cover around 0.72% of the sample.

The paper as a whole reports these results and caveats: Among the 150 or so previously reported CMV-associated TCRbeta sequences, 65 to 85 showed up in the CD4+ memory repertoires, with each one found in between one and five individuals. Unlike the original study, which covered naive and memory CD4+ and CD8+ populations, the Belgian study sequenced only CD4+CD45RO+ memory cells. For CMV serostatus prediction, a median bootstrapped AUC of about 0.96 was reached with the original framework, and a median bootstrapped AUC of about 0.89 was reached with a US-trained random forest. The results were interpreted as suggesting that the CMV-associated TCR signature is mostly present in the CD4+ memory repertoire. On the Belgian cohort, the classifier built on the original framework reached a median bootstrapped AUC of nearly 0.96, with a 95% CI of 0.76-1.00.

About this clone: Its binding antigen is unknown. Within one base of it there is no much larger clone, and no base qualities were kept.

The sample was memory CD4+ T cells from blood. This chain is built from TRBV5-6 and TRBJ2-1, with TRBD1 perhaps the D gene, on 6 matching bases. The TCR originated in an adult in good health and CMV-seronegative. The CDR3 protein is CASSLVGGVYNEQFF. The DNA sequence follows: TGTGCCAGCAGCTTGGTAGGGGGTGTCTACAATGAGCAGTTCTTC.